The clone carrying this TCR beta chain showed up just a few times. Its antigen is as yet unknown. One junction end disagrees with the germline gene, perhaps due to a read error. This sample is part of a study of cytomegalovirus exposure and HLA in healthy donors. Study-wide results and limits: Later examination showed HLA-associated TCR beta chains had greater clonal expansion than equally common others.

Vbeta (60) and Jbeta (13) primers were used in the PCR. Measured with immunoSEQ multiplex PCR; TCRdb has only the in-frame clones, and not every one. This sample has about 150,000 clones, with 80% to 85% found just once. This CDR3 spans 16 amino acids. CDR1 is SEHNR, CDR2 FQNEAQ, per germline (reference sequence). The V call is TRBV7-9, the J call TRBJ2-3; 9 bases match TRBD2. The origin of this receptor is a woman aged 45-60 years in good health and CMV-seropositive. The sample comprised PBMCs. CDR3 residues: CSSSRLYSGRADTQYF. As DNA, the CDR3 is TGTTCCAGCAGTCGACTGTATAGCGGGAGAGCAGATACGCAGTATTTT.